The T cell receptor beta chain under discussion was sequenced for a study of graft-versus-host responses after intestinal transplantation (TCRdb year 2021). Background for the entire study: The transplants that recipients received were multivisceral, liver-intestinal, or isolated intestinal. All recipients received anti-thymocyte globulin induction followed by maintenance tacrolimus and steroids for around three years. Graft-versus-host and host-versus-graft alloreactive T cell clones were tracked in the graft, circulation and bone marrow after intestinal transplantation using bulk TCR-beta CDR3 sequencing. Alloreactive clones were identified by sequencing pre-transplant mixed lymphocyte reaction products and comparing them with unstimulated pre-transplant donor and recipient T cells. A cohort of about 26 intestinal transplant recipients, including one retransplant, was enrolled, and 3 patients lacking pretransplant specimens were excluded. Donor T cell macrochimerism was defined as a peak of at least 4% donor T cells among recipient peripheral blood mononuclear cells. Rather than going through the commercial service, samples from a few later patients were sequenced in-house on an Illumina MiSeq and processed with MiXCR. The research as a whole found: Early after transplant, declines in HvG clones were associated with peak levels of circulating GvH clones. The relatively low number and heterogeneity of intestinal transplant patients limited the conclusions. In patients with donor T cell macrochimerism, the allografts had high GvH to HvG T cell clonal ratios. GvH clones were detected in recipient bone marrow, and some appeared earlier in ileal mucosa or blood, consistent with an intestinal mucosal origin.

Taken with the paper, the label for time point translates to: cells obtained before transplantation from donor or recipient. CD3+CD4+ and CD3+CD8+ populations were FACS-sorted from unstimulated pre-transplant donor and recipient cells taken from spleen or lymph nodes. The library was obtained by the immunoSEQ multiplex PCR assay. For most patients, genomic DNA was isolated with the Qiagen DNeasy Blood and Tissue Kit and shipped frozen to Adaptive Biotechnologies for TCR sequencing. Adaptive Biotechnologies carried out high-throughput TCR-beta CDR3 sequencing of genomic DNA for most patients. The source study handled its data this way. TCR sequencing data were retrieved from Adaptive's ImmunoSEQ software for 15 to 20 patients, whereas three other patients were processed with MiXCR and VDJtools. To correct CD4 versus CD8 sorting errors, any sequence found in both subsets at a frequency ratio below 5:1 was removed. CDR3 nucleotide sequences shared between donor and recipient were removed because the origin of such sequences could not be assigned. Alloreactive clones required at least 2-fold expansion over unstimulated cells and minimum CFSE-low frequency of 0.002% (template counts) or 0.001% (read counts). Clones were considered mappable if detected in sequenced pre-transplant spleen, lymph node, or MLR CFSE-low populations of the donor or recipient. The cumulative frequency of alloreactive clones was calculated as a percentage of all sequences, weighted by copy number. TCRdb took this table from immuneACCESS and kept in-frame rearrangements with V and J called. Such tables lack part of the clones; where checked against another copy, unresolved V genes explain under half of the gap, and the rest is unexplained. The V and J calls and clone size were taken over from that table, and D and trimming were inferred from the DNA. This sample lists approximately 90,000 clones; 85% to 95% were detected once. Around 0.36% of the sample lies in the top ten.

As regards this clone: Its antigen has not been determined. No base qualities exist here, and no much larger clone lies one base off it.

This TCR came from a human donor who was the organ donor for an intestinal transplant. This specimen was unstimulated CD8+ T cells sorted from spleen or lymph node cells, taken before transplant.

The nucleotide sequence is TGTGCCAGCAGTGAGCCGGGTGGCTATGGCTACACCTTC. It codes for CASSEPGGYGYTF. Recombination joined TRBV25-1 with TRBJ1-2; too little of a D gene remains to name it. The germline V gene supplies CDR1 MGHDK and CDR2 SYGVNS. Trimming costs V 3 bases and J 4 bases, and their ends lie 9 bases apart. The CDR3 runs 13 residues from the cysteine to the phenylalanine. Only the CDR3 DNA is retained, 39 bases long and in frame from the first base.